A single sample gave rise to the 27 T cell receptor beta chains below, sequenced in a study of CD8+CD57+ T cells in acquired aplastic anemia. Whoever was chosen for sequencing had shown CD8+CD57+ cell expansion by flow cytometry. Profiling of TCR beta VDJ combinations and CDR3 sequences used genomic DNA as template. Each CDR3 protein gets one entry after TCRdb re-called the reads with MiXCR. In the table there are some 98,000 distinct CDR3 sequences, around 70% of which are singletons. The sequencing input was sorted CD4+, CD8+, or CD8+CD57+ T cells (not recorded which) from PBMCs. The origin of the receptors is a human donor with aplastic anemia.

The sample holds a few counts of this clonotype. The chain joins TRBV24-1 to TRBJ2-3, with D possibly TRBD2 on 6 matching bases. The CDR3 runs to 12 residues. Per germline, CDR1 KGHDR and CDR2 SFDVKD. Trimming removed 10 bases from V and 3 bases from J, with 10 bases in between. Here the CDR3 reads CATGGPTDTQYF. The CDR3 DNA is TGTGCCACGGGGGGACCTACAGATACGCAGTATTTT.

Here the CDR3 reads CALKGPGPSYEQYF. The CDR3, as DNA: TGTGCCCTAAAAGGCCCAGGGCCCTCTTACGAGCAGTACTTC. V and J are TRBV10-3 and TRBJ2-7; a weak D match, TRBD1 (5 bases). This CDR3 is 14 amino acids long. Trimming stripped 11 bases from V and 4 bases from J, with 21 bases between. Per germline, CDR1 ENHRY and CDR2 SYGVKD.

This rearrangement joins TRBV27 to TRBJ2-7, with D hard to call. This CDR3 region has 14 residues. The germline V gene encodes CDR1 MNHEY and CDR2 SMNVEV (reference sequence). V lost 0 bases and J lost 3, with 9 bases in between. CDR3 bases: TGTGCCAGCAGTTTATCGGTACAGAGCTACGAGCAGTACTTC. Translated, it gives CASSLSVQSYEQYF.

The gene calls are TRBV10-3 and TRBJ2-5; D is undetermined. The CDR3 runs to 16 residues. V was trimmed by 2 bases and J by 1 base, leaving 14 bases between them. CDR1 ENHRY and CDR2 SYGVKD come from the germline V gene. The CDR3: CAISEPSLGFQETQYF. DNA of the CDR3: TGTGCCATCAGTGAGCCGAGTTTAGGCTTCCAAGAGACCCAGTACTTC.

This clonotype turned up a few times. The chain recombines TRBV2 with TRBJ2-7; maybe TRBD2 (5 bases). V lost 3 bases and J lost 9, with 15 bases in between. The CDR3 loop spans 13 amino acids. Germline CDR1 is SNHLY and CDR2 is FYNNEI. The CDR3 nucleotides are TGTGCCAGCAGTGATGCCGGGGTAGGAGGGCAGTACTTC. This sequence encodes CASSDAGVGGQYF.

This clonotype has a count of ten or more. This chain connects TRBV2 to TRBJ2-1; 7 positions match TRBD1. The CDR3 has 13 residues. V lost 11 bases to trimming and J lost 8 bases; unmatched junction nucleotides: 12. Germline CDR1 SNHLY, CDR2 FYNNEI. The CDR3 DNA reads as TGTGCCCCGAACAGGGGACGGGGAGATGAGCAGTTCTTC. Amino acids: CAPNRGRGDEQFF.

The J gene is TRBJ2-7, the V gene TRBV5-4; D call uncertain. V was pared by 7 bases and J by 0 bases, with 8 bases between. The CDR3 runs 12 residues. The germline V gene has CDR1 SGHNT and CDR2 YYREEE (reference sequence). CDR3 amino acids: CASHDNSYEQYF. The CDR3 coding sequence is TGTGCCAGCCACGACAACTCCTACGAGCAGTACTTC. The variable domain in full, completed from reference TRBV5-4 and TRBJ2-7, reads ETGVTQSPTHLIKTRGQQVTLRCSSQSGHNTVSWYQQALGQGPQFIFQYYREEENGRGNFPPRFSGLQFPNYSSELNVNALELDDSALYLCASHDNSYEQYFGPGTRLTVT.

Ten or more counts support this clonotype. The V gene is TRBV3-1, the J gene TRBJ1-5; tentatively, D is TRBD1 (5 bases). The germline V gene has CDR1 LGHDT and CDR2 YNNKEL (reference sequence). Trimming removed 0 bases from V and 3 bases from J, with 15 bases in between. The CDR3 is made up of 17 amino acids. The CDR3 here is CASSQDGTGHNNQPQHF. Written as DNA, the CDR3 is TGTGCCAGCAGCCAAGACGGAACAGGCCACAACAATCAGCCCCAGCATTTT.

V is TRBV10-3 and J is TRBJ2-5, with D perhaps matching TRBD2 (6 bases). The CDR3 is made up of 13 amino acids. CDR1 is ENHRY and CDR2 is SYGVKD in the germline V gene. The V end lost 2 bases, the J end lost 4 bases, and 8 bases lay between the germline ends. The CDR3 spells CAISEEEGETQYF. CDR3 nucleotides: TGTGCCATCAGTGAGGAGGAGGGAGAGACCCAGTACTTC.

CDR3: CASSQDRRQVTDTQYF. In nucleotides, the CDR3 is TGCGCCAGCAGCCAAGATCGTCGGCAGGTTACAGATACGCAGTATTTT. The V gene is TRBV4-3, the J gene TRBJ2-3, with D unresolved. V was clipped by 0 bases and J by 3 bases, with 13 bases between them. The CDR3 consists of 16 residues. Germline assignment: CDR1 LGHNA and CDR2 YSLEER.

This clonotype was counted a few times. V gene TRBV25-1 combines with J gene TRBJ2-3; D unclear. Deletions cut 5 bases from V and 4 bases from J, with 4 bases between. This CDR3 comprises 11 residues. Germline V CDR1 and CDR2: MGHDK, SYGVNS. This CDR3 reads CASSQADTQYF. CDR3 sequence (DNA): TGTGCCAGCAGTCAGGCAGATACGCAGTATTTT.

This clonotype was seen just once. CDR3: CASSWGTILPRGYEQYF. The CDR3 region has the DNA TGTGCCAGCAGCTGGGGGACGATCCTACCGCGGGGCTACGAGCAGTACTTC. This chain links TRBV5-6 with TRBJ2-7; maybe TRBD2 (6 bases). Germline V gene lookup returns CDR1 SGHDT and CDR2 YYEEEE. The CDR3 has 17 residues. Deletions cut 3 bases from V and 3 bases from J, with 22 bases between.

This clonotype was found many times. This sequence joins TRBV6-1 and TRBJ2-2; D ambiguous. Germline V gene lookup returns CDR1 MNHNS and CDR2 SASEGT. V lost 2 bases, J lost 3 bases, and 4 bases lay in between. The CDR3 spans 13 residues. CDR3 in amino acids: CASSERDTGELFF. DNA of the CDR3: TGTGCCAGCAGTGAACGGGACACCGGGGAGCTGTTTTTT.

This clonotype appeared once. The chain has TRBV20-1 and TRBJ2-7; D tentatively reads TRBD1 or TRBD2 (6 bases each). Germline values: CDR1 DFQATT, CDR2 SNEGSKA (reference sequence). The V and J ends lost 6 bases and 0 bases respectively, with 18 bases between them. The CDR3 sequence is 15 residues long. CDR3 bases: TGCAGTGCCACTTATCGGGGGCTGAGCTCCTACGAGCAGTACTTC. Encoded protein: CSATYRGLSSYEQYF.

The V gene is TRBV29-1, the J gene TRBJ2-3, with 9 bases matching TRBD2. There are 15 residues in the CDR3. V lost 4 bases, J lost 4 bases, and 9 bases stayed unmatched. Germline V gene data show CDR1 as SQVTM and CDR2 as ANQGSEA. In DNA form, the CDR3 reads TGCAGCGTTGGATCCGGGACTAGCTTTGCAGATACGCAGTATTTT. Amino acids: CSVGSGTSFADTQYF.

The rearrangement links TRBV25-1 to TRBJ2-1; 12 positions agree with TRBD1. The CDR3 runs to 18 residues. With 6 bases clipped from V and 4 bases from J, the junction kept 13 bases outside the gene matches. Germline CDR1 MGHDK, CDR2 SYGVNS. The CDR3 coding sequence is TGTGCCAGCAGCCAACCGGGACAGGGGGCGGTAAGGTACAATGAGCAGTTCTTC. The encoded protein is CASSQPGQGAVRYNEQFF. Based on the CDR3 plus reference TRBV25-1 and TRBJ2-1, the full variable domain is EADIYQTPRYLVIGTGKKITLECSQTMGHDKMYWYQQDPGMELHLIHYSYGVNSTEKGDLSSESTVSRIRTEHFPLTLESARPSHTSQYLCASSQPGQGAVRYNEQFFGPGTRLTVL.

This clonotype occurred a few times. V and J are TRBV7-6 and TRBJ2-5, with D unresolved. The germline CDR1 and CDR2 sequences are SGHVS and FNYEAQ. This CDR3 region has 11 residues. V was pared by 5 bases and J by 5 bases, with 6 bases between. The CDR3 is CASSRAETQYF. The DNA of the CDR3 is TGTGCCAGCAGCCGAGCTGAGACCCAGTACTTC.

In this sample, this clonotype turned up once. The V call is TRBV19, the J call TRBJ1-2, with D unresolved. This CDR3 is 14 amino acids long. Deletions cut 3 bases from V and 5 bases from J, with 13 bases between. The V gene's germline CDR1 is LNHDA and CDR2 SQIVND (reference sequence). The CDR3 region has the DNA TGTGCCAGTAGTATTCAGCTCGTCGGTTATGGCTACACCTTC. Residues: CASSIQLVGYGYTF.

The chain recombines TRBV10-3 with TRBJ2-7; possibly TRBD1 or TRBD2 for D (5 bases each). The length of the CDR3 is 14 residues. The germline CDR1 and CDR2 sequences are ENHRY and SYGVKD. Trimming cost V 5 bases and J 0 bases, with 11 bases left between them. This CDR3 reads CAISSPGSSYEQYF. The CDR3 bases are TGTGCCATCAGTTCGCCAGGGAGCTCCTACGAGCAGTACTTC.

This clonotype has a handful of counts. The rearrangement uses TRBV7-9 and TRBJ2-3; unclear D gene. CDR1 is SEHNR, CDR2 FQNEAQ, per germline (reference sequence). The CDR3 is 12 residues long. V was cut by 4 bases and J by 2 bases, with 4 bases left in between. In nucleotides, the CDR3 is TGTGCCAGCAGCTCCCCCACAGATACGCAGTATTTT. Protein sequence: CASSSPTDTQYF.

The chain joins TRBV5-6 to TRBJ2-5; perhaps TRBD1 as D (6 bases). Per germline, CDR1 SGHDT and CDR2 YYEEEE. The V gene lost 4 bases and the J gene lost 4 bases, with 11 bases spanning the gap. CDR3 length: 13 amino acids. For the CDR3, the DNA is TGTGCCAGCAGCACACAGGGTCTAGAGACCCAGTACTTC. It encodes CASSTQGLETQYF. Looking up the rest from reference TRBV5-6 and TRBJ2-5 gives the full variable domain: DAGVTQSPTHLIKTRGQQVTLRCSPKSGHDTVSWYQQALGQGPQFIFQYYEEEERQRGNFPDRFSGHQFPNYSSELNVNALLLGDSALYLCASSTQGLETQYFGPGTRLLVL.

This chain links TRBV2 with TRBJ2-5; D is possibly TRBD1 (6 bases). The CDR3 is made up of 12 amino acids. V lost 8 bases and J lost 3, with 10 bases in between. CDR1 SNHLY and CDR2 FYNNEI come from the germline V gene. CDR3 loop: CASGTLKETQYF. The DNA of the CDR3 is TGTGCCAGCGGGACATTGAAAGAGACCCAGTACTTC.

The genes are TRBV29-1 and TRBJ2-3; TRBD1 aligns across 8 bases. The CDR3 covers 14 residues. The V segment lost 8 bases and the J segment 0 bases; nucleotides outside the gene matches: 7. The germline gives CDR1 SQVTM, CDR2 ANQGSEA. Written as DNA, the CDR3 is TGCAGCTCCGGGACAGGCCCTAGCACAGATACGCAGTATTTT. Translated, it gives CSSGTGPSTDTQYF.

The gene calls are TRBV10-3 and TRBJ2-7, with TRBD2 matching over 8 bases. V was pared by 3 bases and J by 6 bases, with 4 bases of the junction left unmatched. Per germline, CDR1 ENHRY and CDR2 SYGVKD. This CDR3 is 13 amino acids long. The CDR3, as DNA: TGTGCCATCAGTGATAGGGCGGGAGGCGAGCAGTACTTC. Translated: CAISDRAGGEQYF.

This clonotype showed up just once. The chain has TRBV20-1 and TRBJ1-1; D call uncertain. This CDR3 spans 11 amino acids. CDR1 is DFQATT, CDR2 SNEGSKA, per germline (reference sequence). Deletions cut 1 base from V and 5 bases from J, with 5 bases between. The CDR3 sequence is CSARGPTEAFF. The CDR3 DNA is TGCAGTGCTAGAGGGCCAACTGAAGCTTTCTTT.

This rearrangement joins TRBV12-3 or TRBV12-4 to TRBJ2-3; D remains ambiguous. The germline V and J ends were trimmed by 6 bases and 4 bases, with 8 bases remaining between them. CDR3 length: 12 residues. The CDR3 here is CASSPNADTQYF. The CDR3 DNA sequence: TGTGCCAGCAGCCCAAACGCAGATACGCAGTATTTT.

This clonotype has a handful of counts. The chain recombines TRBV29-1 with TRBJ2-1; D is uncertain. Trimming removed 7 bases at V and 2 bases at J, with 12 bases between. CDR1 SQVTM and CDR2 ANQGSEA come from the germline V gene. This CDR3 comprises 13 residues. CDR3 protein: CSDTKGTYNEQFF. DNA for the CDR3: TGCAGCGACACCAAGGGCACCTACAATGAGCAGTTCTTC.